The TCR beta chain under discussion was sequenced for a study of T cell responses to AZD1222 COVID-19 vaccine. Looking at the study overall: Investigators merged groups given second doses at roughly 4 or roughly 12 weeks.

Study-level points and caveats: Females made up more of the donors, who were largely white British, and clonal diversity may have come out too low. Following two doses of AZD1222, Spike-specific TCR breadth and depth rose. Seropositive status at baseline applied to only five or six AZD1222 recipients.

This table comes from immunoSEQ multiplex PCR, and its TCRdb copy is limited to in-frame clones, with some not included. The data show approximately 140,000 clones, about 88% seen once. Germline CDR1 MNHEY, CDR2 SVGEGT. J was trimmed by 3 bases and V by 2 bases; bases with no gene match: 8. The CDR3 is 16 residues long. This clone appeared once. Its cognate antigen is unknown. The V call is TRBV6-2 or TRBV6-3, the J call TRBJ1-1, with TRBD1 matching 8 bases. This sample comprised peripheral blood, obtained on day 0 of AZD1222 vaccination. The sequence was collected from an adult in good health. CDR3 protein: CASSYLLQGADTEAFF. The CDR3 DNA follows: TGTGCCAGCAGTTACCTTCTTCAGGGGGCGGACACTGAAGCTTTCTTT.